These T cell receptor beta chains were read from a single sample in a study of regulatory T cells in long-lasting Graves disease. One entry per CDR3 protein results from TCRdb running MiXCR on the multiplex PCR reads. The top ten hold more than 9% of the sample, which has approximately 470,000 distinct CDR3 sequences, about 16% seen once. These data are also associated with another study on T cells in Graves' hyperthyroidism and ophthalmopathy.

Sequencing was performed on peripheral blood mononuclear cells (PBMCs), taken at new diagnosis, from a patient treated with antithyroid drugs. These receptors came from a man aged 40-49 years with Graves disease. CDR3s leave out the opening cysteine and the closing phenylalanine or tryptophan. Where a row states a size, it is once, few, many or the class of an expanded clone; other rows omit it.

size,V,J,CDR3
many,TRBV7-2,TRBJ2-5,ASSWGGSRGETQY
many,TRBV4-2,TRBJ2-3,ASSRRRTDTQY
many,TRBV5-1,TRBJ1-1,ASSPGGQGYTEAF
many,TRBV15,TRBJ2-3,ATSRDEMGTQY
-,TRBV5-5,TRBJ2-7,ASTSGLAGVNEQY
many,TRBV11-2,TRBJ2-1,ASSLDWGGGPGEQF
many,TRBV2,TRBJ1-1,ASTRTGASTEAF
many,TRBV14,TRBJ1-1,ASSQNRDGEAF
many,TRBV7-3,TRBJ1-2,ASSFSHGTVNDGYT
-,TRBV18,TRBJ1-1,ASSRFRANTEAF
many,TRBV28,TRBJ2-1,ASSSPRAGLTDNEQF
many,TRBV18,TRBJ2-3,ASSPQASGDTQY
many,TRBV18,TRBJ2-4,ASSPSTTHTKNIQY
many,TRBV9,TRBJ2-1,ASSPRARLAGGNEQF
-,TRBV4-2,TRBJ2-1,ASSAAGDEQF
many,TRBV18,TRBJ2-3,ASSPIEGAGTDTQY
-,TRBV20-1,TRBJ2-3,SASMGTGDTQY
many,TRBV20-1,TRBJ2-7,SVRRGTYEQY
many,TRBV27,TRBJ2-7,ASSLDVGTDFLREQY
many,TRBV20-1,TRBJ2-3,SALPSARGGDTQY
many,TRBV28,TRBJ1-2,ASSPISYGYT
-,TRBV4-1,TRBJ2-1,ASSQDGGGTYEQF
few,TRBV5-8,TRBJ1-1,ASSLELRTEAF
few,TRBV12-3/TRBV12-4,TRBJ1-2,ASSKQGSNYGYT
many,TRBV6-4,TRBJ2-3,ASSERDTDTQY
many,TRBV20-1,TRBJ2-1,SARGRAPRPDEQF
-,TRBV6-4,TRBJ2-3,ASRDRRGTQY
few,TRBV7-3,TRBJ2-3,ASSFTRDAGGRRDTQY
few,TRBV18,TRBJ1-1,ASSPRAAEAF
-,TRBV19,TRBJ2-2,ASNVGSDTGELF
many,TRBV3-1,TRBJ2-5,ASSRAIETQY
many,TRBV20-1,TRBJ1-5,SARDPGQGFQPQH
-,TRBV29-1,TRBJ2-3,SVVGLTDTQY
many,TRBV7-9,TRBJ2-5,ASSLRRFSLQETQY
many,TRBV28,TRBJ1-2,ASTEQGSLVHGYT